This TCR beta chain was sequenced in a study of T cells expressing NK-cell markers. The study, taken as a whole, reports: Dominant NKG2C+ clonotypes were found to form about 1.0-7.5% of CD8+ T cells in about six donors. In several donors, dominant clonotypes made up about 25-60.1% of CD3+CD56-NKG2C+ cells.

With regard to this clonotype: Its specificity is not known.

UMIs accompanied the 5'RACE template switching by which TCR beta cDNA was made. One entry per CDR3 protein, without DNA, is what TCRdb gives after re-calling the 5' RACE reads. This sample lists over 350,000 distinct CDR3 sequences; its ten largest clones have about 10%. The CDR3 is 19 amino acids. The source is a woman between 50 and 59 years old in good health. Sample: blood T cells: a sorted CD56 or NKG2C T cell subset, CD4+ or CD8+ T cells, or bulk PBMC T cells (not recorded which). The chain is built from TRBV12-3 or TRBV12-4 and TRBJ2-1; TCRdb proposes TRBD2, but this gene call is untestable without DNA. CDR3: CASSDPRTSALREVNEQFF.